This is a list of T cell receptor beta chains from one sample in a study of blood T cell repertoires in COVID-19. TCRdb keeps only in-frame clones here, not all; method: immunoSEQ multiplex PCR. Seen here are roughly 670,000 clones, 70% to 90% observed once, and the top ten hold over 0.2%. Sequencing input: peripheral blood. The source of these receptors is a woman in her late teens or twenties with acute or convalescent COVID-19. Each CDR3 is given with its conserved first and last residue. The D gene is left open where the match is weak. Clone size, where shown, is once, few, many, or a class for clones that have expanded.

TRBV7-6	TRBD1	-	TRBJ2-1	TGTGCCAGCAGCTTTGGACAGGCCAATGAGCAGTTCTTC	CASSFGQANEQFF
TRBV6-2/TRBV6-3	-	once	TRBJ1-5	TGTGCCAGCAGTTACTTCCAGGGGAGCAATCAGCCCCAGCATTTT	CASSYFQGSNQPQHF
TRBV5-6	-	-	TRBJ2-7	TGTGCCAGCAGCTTGGTTGGCAGGGCCTACGAGCAGTACTTC	CASSLVGRAYEQYF
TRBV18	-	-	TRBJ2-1	TGTGCCAGCTCACCACGCAGTGATGAGCAGTTCTTC	CASSPRSDEQFF
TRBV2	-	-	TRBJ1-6	TGTGCCAGCAACTTAAGGACAGCCAATTCACCCCTCCACTTT	CASNLRTANSPLHF
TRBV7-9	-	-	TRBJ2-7	TGTGCCAGTGGGTACAGGGTATACGAGCAGTACTTC	CASGYRVYEQYF
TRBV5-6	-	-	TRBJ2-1	TGTGCCAGCAGCTTGGGCGGGGCCTACAATGAGCAGTTCTTC	CASSLGGAYNEQFF
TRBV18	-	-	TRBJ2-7	TGTGCCAGCTCACCGGAGTCTTACGAGCAGTACTTC	CASSPESYEQYF
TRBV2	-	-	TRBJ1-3	TGTGCCAGCAGCCCGGACAGCAGAGGAAACACCATATATTTT	CASSPDSRGNTIYF
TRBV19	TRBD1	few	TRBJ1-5	TGTGCCAGTAGTCGGTGGGGACAGGGGAGCAATCAGCCCCAGCATTTT	CASSRWGQGSNQPQHF
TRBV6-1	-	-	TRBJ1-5	TGTGCCAGCAGTGATGGCGGGGGGTCTCAGCCCCAGCATTTT	CASSDGGGSQPQHF
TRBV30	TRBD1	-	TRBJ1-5	TGTGCCTGGACCCCGGGACAGTATCAGCCCCAGCATTTT	CAWTPGQYQPQHF
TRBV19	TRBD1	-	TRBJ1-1	TGTGCCAGTAACACGGACAGGGTGAACACTGAAGCTTTCTTT	CASNTDRVNTEAFF
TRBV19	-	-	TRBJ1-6	TGTGCCAGTACCCACCCGGGGGGGGAGCGCGGACCCCTCCACTTT	CASTHPGGERGPLHF
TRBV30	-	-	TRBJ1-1	TGTGCCCTTTCGGGGGGGGCAGGGAACACTGAAGCTTTCTTT	CALSGGAGNTEAFF
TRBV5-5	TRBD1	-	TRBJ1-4	TGTGCCAGCAGCCTACTTTCGGGACAGGGTAATGAAAAACTGTTTTTT	CASSLLSGQGNEKLFF
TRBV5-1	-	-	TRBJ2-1	TGCGCCAGCAGCCCTGACTACTCCTACAATGAGCAGTTCTTC	CASSPDYSYNEQFF
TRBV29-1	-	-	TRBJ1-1	TGCAGCGTTGATGGGGGGAGCACTGAAGCTTTCTTT	CSVDGGSTEAFF
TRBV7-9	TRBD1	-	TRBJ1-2	TGTGCCAGCAGCTTAGAGCTACAGGGGTATGGCTACACCTTC	CASSLELQGYGYTF
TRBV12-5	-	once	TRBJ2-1	TGTGCTAGTGGTTTGGACGGACAGACCTACAATGAGCAGTTCTTC	CASGLDGQTYNEQFF
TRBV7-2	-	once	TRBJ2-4	TGTGCCAGCAGCTTATTTACATCAGCCAAAAACATTCAGTACTTC	CASSLFTSAKNIQYF
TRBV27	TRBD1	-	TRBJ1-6	TGTGCCAGCAGTGGTGGGACAGGGTCGAACTCACCCCTCCACTTT	CASSGGTGSNSPLHF
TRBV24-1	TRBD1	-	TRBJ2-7	TGTGCCACCAGTGCGGGGGACAGGGGGAAGGGATACGAGCAGTACTTC	CATSAGDRGKGYEQYF
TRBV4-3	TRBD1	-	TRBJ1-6	TGCGCCAGCAGCCCCGGGACAGGGAATAATTCACCCCTCCACTTT	CASSPGTGNNSPLHF
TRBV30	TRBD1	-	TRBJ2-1	TGTGCCTGGAGGTTGGGGACAGGGAAGGGCAATGAGCAGTTCTTC	CAWRLGTGKGNEQFF
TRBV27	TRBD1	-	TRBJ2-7	TGTGCCAGCAGTATCTACAGGGGGCTCAACGAGCAGTACTTC	CASSIYRGLNEQYF
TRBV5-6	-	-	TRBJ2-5	TGTGCCAGCGGCTACATGGGGGAGGCCCCCCGAGAGACCCAGTACTTC	CASGYMGEAPRETQYF
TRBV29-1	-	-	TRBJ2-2	TGCAGCGTCCGAGATACAGGGAACATAGGTGGCGGGGAGCTGTTTTTT	CSVRDTGNIGGGELFF
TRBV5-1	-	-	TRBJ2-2	TGCGCCAGCAATCTATCTCCGACAGACACCGGGGAGCTGTTTTTT	CASNLSPTDTGELFF
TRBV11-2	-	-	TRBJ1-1	TGTGCCAGCAGCTTAAGCAGGGGTAAGAACACTGAAGCTTTCTTT	CASSLSRGKNTEAFF
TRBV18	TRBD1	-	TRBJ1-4	TGTGCCAGCTCACCACCCCCTACAGGGGGCCGGAATGAAAAACTGTTTTTT	CASSPPPTGGRNEKLFF
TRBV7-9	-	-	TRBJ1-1	TGTGCCAGCAGCTCGCCCTATAACACTGAAGCTTTCTTT	CASSSPYNTEAFF
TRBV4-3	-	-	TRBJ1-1	TGCGCCAGCAGCCAAGATCTCAGGGCGTGGGTGAACACTGAAGCTTTCTTT	CASSQDLRAWVNTEAFF
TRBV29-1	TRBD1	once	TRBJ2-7	TGCAGCGTGAGTGACAGGGACGACGAGCAGTACTTC	CSVSDRDDEQYF
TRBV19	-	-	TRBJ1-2	TGTGCCAGTAGTCTCGAAGGGGTGGAGGGGACGCTCTATGGCTACACCTTC	CASSLEGVEGTLYGYTF
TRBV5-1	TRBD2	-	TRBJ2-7	TGCGCCAGCAGCTTCCCTAGCGGGGGGTCCCCCTACGAGCAGTACTTC	CASSFPSGGSPYEQYF
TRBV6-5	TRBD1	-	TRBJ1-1	TGTGCCAGCAGCCAGGGGGCTGAAGCTTTCTTT	CASSQGAEAFF
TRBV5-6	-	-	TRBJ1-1	TGTGCCAGCAGCTTGCACAACCGATGGGCGGGCGGCACTGAAGCTTTCTTT	CASSLHNRWAGGTEAFF
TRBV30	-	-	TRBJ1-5	TGTGCCTGGGAAAGGGGGAGCAATCAGCCCCAGCATTTT	CAWERGSNQPQHF
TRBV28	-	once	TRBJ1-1	TGTGCCATCTTACCTAACCTCGGGGCAGGGAGGGCTGAAGCTTTCTTT	CAILPNLGAGRAEAFF
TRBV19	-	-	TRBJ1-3	TGTGCCAGTATAGGGCGGACTAGCTCTGGAAACACCATATATTTT	CASIGRTSSGNTIYF
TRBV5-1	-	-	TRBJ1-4	TGCGCCAGCAGGCCTGGGCACGGGATAAATGAAAAACTGTTTTTT	CASRPGHGINEKLFF
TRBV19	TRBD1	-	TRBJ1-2	TGTGCCAGTAGTATCCAGGGGGCGCGAAATGGCTACACCTTC	CASSIQGARNGYTF